The TCR beta chain described here comes from a study of blood T cells in healthy people across ages. Study results and caveats: Higher diversity, along with more naive CD4+ cells, distinguished long-lived donors from aged donors. Estimates drawn from one million T cells were deemed to understate diversity. Observed TCR beta diversity per million T cells went down as age went up. This fall followed a roughly linear course with age. Strongly correlated with naive T cell percentage was TCR beta diversity.

Only a few counts were recorded for this clonotype. Its antigen is not known. The CDR3 contains 15 residues. Trimming took 4 bases from V and 2 from J, leaving 12 bases between them. Germline values: CDR1 LNHNV, CDR2 YYDKDF (reference sequence). Together with a sample-barcoded 5' primer, a J-beta primer mix was included in a second PCR lasting about 6 to 11 cycles. In TCRdb, the 5' RACE reads were re-called with MiXCR into one record per CDR3 protein. This table holds fewer than 2 million distinct CDR3 sequences, about 39% found once. The sample consisted of blood. This TCR came from a human donor in good health. The genes are TRBV15 and TRBJ2-1; no clear D. CDR3 sequence (DNA): TGTGCCACCAGCACGGACCAAGGCGCCTACAATGAGCAGTTCTTC. Its translation is CATSTDQGAYNEQFF.